In its sample, the clone carrying this T cell receptor beta chain was seen many times. TCRdb reanalysed the reads using MiXCR and keeps one entry per CDR3 protein. The profile shows approximately 250,000 distinct CDR3 sequences, over 20% of them singletons. The data were taken from a study of T cell repertoires in cytomegalovirus infection. The wider study: In public TCR beta signatures, there were indications of both CMV infection and matching HLA type.

Material: CD8+ T cells from PBMCs. The TCR sequence derives from a human donor in good health (CMV status not recorded). Some clones in this sample may be carry-over from other donors' samples.

For the CDR3, the DNA is TGTGCCAGCAGCTCGACGGGACAGGGCCCCTATGGCTACACCTTC. It specifies CASSSTGQGPYGYTF. The J gene is TRBJ1-2, the V gene TRBV7-6; 9 bases are a match to TRBD1. Trimming took 4 bases from V and 4 from J; bases not matched to a gene: 7. The CDR3 has 15 amino acids. The germline CDR1 and CDR2 sequences are SGHVS and FNYEAQ. The full variable domain, with the rest looked up from reference TRBV7-6 and TRBJ1-2, is GAGVSQSPRYKVTKRGQDVALRCDPISGHVSLYWYRQALGQGPEFLTYFNYEAQQDKSGLPNDRFSAERPEGSISTLTIQRTEQRDSAMYRCASSSTGQGPYGYTFGSGTRLTVV.